This is a list of T cell receptor beta chains from one sample in a study of graft-versus-host responses after intestinal transplantation. TCRdb's copy holds only in-frame clones and misses some; the assay was immunoSEQ multiplex PCR. Of about 97,000 clones listed, 80% to 95% were seen once; the top ten hold about 16%. This material consisted of PBMCs, taken 450 to 480 days after intestinal transplant. These receptors came from a human patient who received an intestinal transplant, so some T cells may come from the graft donor. The CDR3 runs from the conserved cysteine through the conserved F or W. D genes are given only for firm matches. Clone size is given for some rows only: seen once, a few or many times, or a class if the clone is expanded.

d_call	v_call	clone_size	j_call	cdr3_aa	cdr3_nt
NA	TRBV19	few	TRBJ1-1	CASSRTGQDTEAFF	TGTGCCAGTAGCCGGACGGGTCAAGACACTGAAGCTTTCTTT
NA	TRBV2	NA	TRBJ1-1	CASNGGSNTEAFF	TGTGCCAGCAATGGGGGATCGAACACCGAAGCTTTCTTT
TRBD2	TRBV18	once	TRBJ2-7	CASSPASGGSYEQYF	TGTGCCAGCTCACCCGCTAGCGGGGGCTCCTACGAGCAGTACTTC
NA	TRBV7-6	NA	TRBJ2-7	CASSLVPRAYEQYF	TGTGCCAGCAGCTTGGTCCCTCGGGCCTACGAGCAGTACTTC
TRBD1	TRBV6-5	once	TRBJ1-2	CASSGQGDGYTF	TGTGCCAGCAGTGGACAGGGGGATGGCTACACCTTC
TRBD1	TRBV10-3	NA	TRBJ2-7	CAITPGDRGRGEQYF	TGTGCCATAACCCCGGGGGACAGGGGGCGAGGGGAGCAGTACTTC
TRBD1	TRBV11-3	once	TRBJ2-5	CASRGQGNLETQYF	TGTGCCAGCCGCGGACAGGGGAATCTGGAGACCCAGTACTTC
NA	TRBV4-1	NA	TRBJ1-1	CASSQMTGMNTEAFF	TGCGCCAGCAGCCAAATGACAGGTATGAACACTGAAGCTTTCTTT
NA	TRBV7-9	NA	TRBJ2-3	CASSEPITDTQYF	TGTGCCAGCAGCGAACCCATCACAGATACGCAGTATTTT
TRBD1	TRBV23-1	few	TRBJ1-2	CASSQSGEGGMLFYGYTF	TGCGCCAGCAGTCAATCAGGGGAAGGGGGCATGCTTTTTTATGGCTACACCTTC
NA	TRBV18	NA	TRBJ1-2	CASSPRSPSYGYTF	TGTGCCAGCTCACCGCGGAGTCCATCCTATGGCTACACCTTC
NA	TRBV2	NA	TRBJ2-5	CASSRGVGGGGETQYF	TGTGCCAGCAGTAGAGGGGTTGGAGGGGGCGGGGAGACCCAGTACTTC
NA	TRBV6-5	NA	TRBJ1-6	CASSFSHSPLHF	TGTGCCAGTTCATTCTCCCATTCACCCCTCCACTTT
TRBD2	TRBV27	once	TRBJ2-7	CASSLGSGGTYEQYF	TGTGCCAGCAGTTTAGGAAGCGGGGGTACCTACGAGCAGTACTTC
NA	TRBV18	NA	TRBJ2-7	CASSPFRDTYSYEQYF	TGTGCCAGCTCACCGTTCCGGGACACTTACTCCTACGAGCAGTACTTC
TRBD2	TRBV19	NA	TRBJ2-1	CATLAGGPGEQFF	TGTGCCACACTAGCGGGGGGTCCCGGTGAGCAGTTCTTC
NA	TRBV11-2	NA	TRBJ1-1	CASSLDWVTPNTEAFF	TGTGCCAGCAGCTTAGATTGGGTGACACCGAACACTGAAGCTTTCTTT
TRBD1	TRBV7-2	NA	TRBJ1-1	CASRGTGGSTEAFF	TGTGCCAGCAGAGGAACAGGGGGGAGCACTGAAGCTTTCTTT
NA	TRBV9	NA	TRBJ2-2	CASSQTGTPDTGELFF	TGTGCCAGCAGCCAGACCGGGACTCCGGACACCGGGGAGCTGTTTTTT
NA	TRBV13	NA	TRBJ1-1	CASSLQNGLEFF	TGTGCCAGCAGCTTACAGAACGGCCTAGAGTTCTTT
NA	TRBV5-8	few	TRBJ1-1	CASQLFRDAEAFF	TGTGCCAGCCAGCTATTCAGGGACGCTGAAGCTTTCTTT
TRBD1	TRBV4-1	NA	TRBJ2-2	CASSARDRGAGELFF	TGCGCCAGCAGTGCCCGGGACAGGGGTGCCGGGGAGCTGTTTTTT
TRBD1	TRBV13	NA	TRBJ2-5	CASSLRGLETQYF	TGTGCCAGCAGCCTCAGGGGGTTGGAGACCCAGTACTTC
TRBD1	TRBV6-1	NA	TRBJ1-5	CAAGQASNQPQHF	TGTGCCGCAGGACAGGCCAGCAATCAGCCCCAGCATTTT
TRBD2	TRBV11-3	NA	TRBJ2-3	CASSRGGADTQYF	TGTGCCAGCAGCCGCGGGGGGGCGGATACGCAGTATTTT
TRBD2	TRBV7-9	NA	TRBJ2-5	CASRGTTSGVQETQYF	TGTGCCAGCAGAGGGACTACTAGCGGGGTTCAAGAGACCCAGTACTTC
NA	TRBV19	NA	TRBJ2-5	CASSIVGRGPQETQYF	TGTGCCAGTAGTATAGTGGGCAGGGGCCCCCAAGAGACCCAGTACTTC
TRBD1	TRBV27	NA	TRBJ2-3	CASSSRTGGEVDTQYF	TGTGCCAGCAGTTCGAGGACAGGGGGCGAAGTAGATACGCAGTATTTT
NA	TRBV5-1	NA	TRBJ2-5	CASSLGRTRVETQYF	TGCGCCAGCAGCTTGGGCAGAACTAGGGTTGAGACCCAGTACTTC
TRBD1	TRBV5-6	NA	TRBJ1-2	CASSLGTGGRWCTF	TGTGCCAGCAGCTTGGGGACAGGGGGCAGGTGGTGCACCTTC
NA	TRBV6-1	NA	TRBJ1-2	CASNPRFPYGYTF	TGTGCCAGCAACCCCCGTTTCCCGTATGGCTACACCTTC
NA	TRBV10-1	NA	TRBJ2-6	CASSSGPPWVLTF	TGCGCCAGCAGTTCAGGACCGCCCTGGGTCCTGACTTTC
NA	TRBV5-4	NA	TRBJ2-3	CASSAGGNTDTQYF	TGTGCCAGCAGCGCCGGCGGGAACACAGATACGCAGTATTTT
NA	TRBV27	once	TRBJ2-7	CASKVQGLSYEQYF	TGTGCCAGCAAGGTGCAGGGACTCTCCTACGAGCAGTACTTC
TRBD2	TRBV6-5	NA	TRBJ2-7	CASSSSGGPHEQYF	TGTGCCAGCAGCTCTAGCGGGGGGCCCCACGAGCAGTACTTC
TRBD1	TRBV5-1	NA	TRBJ2-7	CASSFTQDRGYEQYF	TGCGCCAGCAGCTTCACCCAGGACAGGGGCTACGAGCAGTACTTC
TRBD1	TRBV10-3	NA	TRBJ1-3	CAIAGGGNTIYF	TGTGCCATCGCAGGGGGTGGAAACACCATATATTTT
NA	TRBV10-2	NA	TRBJ1-2	CASSELRGTGGYTF	TGCGCCAGCAGTGAATTGAGGGGGACGGGGGGCTACACCTTC
NA	TRBV29-1	NA	TRBJ1-2	CSVEDPPRDGYGYTF	TGCAGCGTTGAAGATCCCCCCCGGGACGGCTATGGCTACACCTTC
TRBD1	TRBV29-1	NA	TRBJ2-5	CSVPGQGSETQYF	TGCAGCGTACCAGGACAGGGCTCGGAGACCCAGTACTTC
NA	TRBV2	NA	TRBJ2-2	CASSEAGTGLGTGELFF	TGTGCCAGCAGTGAAGCCGGCACAGGGCTGGGCACCGGGGAGCTGTTTTTT
TRBD2	TRBV5-4	NA	TRBJ2-2	CASSPPTSGGTNTGELFF	TGTGCCAGCAGCCCACCGACTAGCGGGGGGACTAACACCGGGGAGCTGTTTTTT
NA	TRBV19	NA	TRBJ2-2	CASMGGWSTGELFF	TGTGCCAGTATGGGCGGTTGGAGCACCGGGGAGCTGTTTTTT
TRBD1	TRBV27	NA	TRBJ2-7	CASSFWDRVYEQYF	TGTGCCAGCAGTTTTTGGGACAGGGTTTACGAGCAGTACTTC
NA	TRBV6-1	NA	TRBJ1-5	CSPRRSNQPQHF	TGTTCCCCTAGACGGTCCAATCAGCCCCAGCATTTT
NA	TRBV6-5	NA	TRBJ1-1	CASSRQVDTEAFF	TGTGCCAGCAGTCGACAGGTCGACACTGAAGCTTTCTTT
TRBD2	TRBV6-1	NA	TRBJ2-2	CASLPGGHIGELFF	TGTGCCAGCCTCCCGGGGGGGCATATCGGGGAGCTGTTTTTT
TRBD2	TRBV7-8	NA	TRBJ2-5	CASSLAGEGTQYF	TGTGCCAGCAGCTTAGCGGGGGAGGGGACCCAGTACTTC
NA	TRBV19	NA	TRBJ1-2	CASTPGGLNYGYTF	TGTGCCAGTACCCCCGGAGGTCTTAACTATGGCTACACCTTC
NA	TRBV7-2	NA	TRBJ2-7	CASSLDPDRPYEQYF	TGTGCCAGCAGCTTAGATCCGGACCGACCCTACGAGCAGTACTTC
TRBD1	TRBV2	once	TRBJ2-7	CASSAGTGPYEQYF	TGTGCCAGCAGTGCCGGGACAGGGCCCTACGAGCAGTACTTC
TRBD1	TRBV19	NA	TRBJ1-2	CASSATGGGYGYTF	TGTGCCAGTAGTGCGACAGGGGGCGGATATGGCTACACCTTC
NA	TRBV18	NA	TRBJ1-1	CASSPRDAWNTEAFF	TGTGCCAGCTCACCAAGGGACGCTTGGAACACTGAAGCTTTCTTT
TRBD1	TRBV15	NA	TRBJ1-5	CATSRRGGGGLVGNQPQHF	TGTGCCACCAGCAGGCGGGGAGGGGGCGGGTTGGTCGGCAATCAGCCCCAGCATTTT
NA	TRBV27	once	TRBJ2-7	CASLRHRDAQSLACEQYF	TGTGCCAGCCTTAGACATCGGGACGCCCAAAGCCTGGCCTGCGAGCAGTACTTC
NA	TRBV29-1	once	TRBJ1-2	CSAVDSNNYGYTF	TGCAGCGCCGTGGACAGCAACAACTATGGCTACACCTTC
TRBD1	TRBV19	NA	TRBJ1-5	CASSSTGGRSNQPQHF	TGTGCCAGTAGTTCGACAGGGGGCCGTAGCAATCAGCCCCAGCATTTT